This paragraph covers one T cell receptor beta chain sequence. What antigen it recognizes has not been identified. One base away there is no much larger clone; base qualities are not given. These data belong to a study of CD8+ T cells in alopecia areata (dated by TCRdb to 2017 to 2018). Regarding the research as a whole: Treated patients were enrolled in an open-label pilot trial of oral tofacitinib, 5 to 10 mg twice daily, for moderate-to-severe alopecia areata. Biopsies were taken from tofacitinib-treated patients at baseline and again at 4 and 24 weeks into treatment, and several of those patients also had a later scalp biopsy. Human TCRbeta sequencing covered scalp tissue and sorted CD4+ and CD8+ peripheral blood T cells from patchy and totalis/universalis alopecia areata patients and healthy controls. Clonality in the scalp was compared among normal scalp (n=4), patchy alopecia areata scalp (n=8), and alopecia totalis/universalis scalp (n=8). TCRbeta CDR3 regions were amplified by immunoSEQ multiplex PCR with 35 Vbeta forward and 13 Jbeta reverse primers. RNA came from the PAXgene miRNA kit for fixed scalp, the miRNeasy kit for PBMCs, and the RNeasy kit for mouse skin. Patients received tofacitinib for 6 to 18 months and were then followed off drug for 6 months to check for delayed response and recurrence. The study used high-throughput TCRbeta sequencing to examine T cell clonal expansion in alopecia areata, in both the C3H/HeJ mouse model and human patients.

V and J are truncated by 4 bases and 6 bases respectively, leaving an intervening sequence of 19 bases. Via the germline V gene, CDR1 is SQVTM and CDR2 ANQGSEA. Its CDR3 holds 14 amino acids, cysteine through phenylalanine. The only DNA kept is the CDR3, 42 bases in frame from the first base. Points the paper makes about the study in general: TCR sequences shared between patients were less clear than in mice, possibly partly because of HLA diversity in the patient population. Unlike mouse skin, which is dominated by gammadelta T cells, normal human skin has resident alphabeta T cells that are also sequenced, and this complicates analysis of the scalp TCR repertoire. Compared with normal scalp, lesional scalp, particularly in alopecia totalis/universalis, had higher clonality and more expanded CD8+ clones, which suggests antigenic drive.

Per the publication, the time point label means: baseline before oral tofacitinib. Lesional scalp punch biopsies and peripheral blood were obtained from alopecia areata patients. PBMCs were separated by density centrifugation and stained for CD3, CD4 and CD8, after which CD4+ and CD8+ T cells were sorted on a FACSAria. Libraries came from the immunoSEQ multiplex PCR assay. RNA was extracted from all samples and reverse transcribed into cDNA as template for TCR sequencing. SuperScript III was used to make first-strand cDNA, primed with a 2:1 mix of oligo-dT and random hexamers. A synthetic immune receptor repertoire was used to measure amplification bias, and any remaining bias was corrected computationally. The published analysis was carried out like this. Raw reads were preprocessed to remove errors, and CDR3 was defined according to IMGT conventions as the region from the conserved cysteine to phenylalanine. Clonality was computed by normalizing Shannon entropy by log2 of the number of productive unique TCRs and subtracting the result from 1. Scalp TCRbeta sequences were cross-referenced with sorted blood CD4 and CD8 repertoires so that the CD4 or CD8 identity of scalp clones could be inferred. TCRdb limited this immuneACCESS table to in-frame rearrangements with V and J called. A share of clones is missing; checked studies link under half to unresolved V genes, and the rest is unexplained. For V, J and clone size, that table is used; D and trimming come from the DNA. The sample records 150,000 or so clones, about 51% of which are singletons. Jointly, the top ten make up just under 20% of the sample.

Here the chain combines TRBV29-1 and TRBJ2-7; the D region may be TRBD1 or TRBD2, each matching 5 bases equally. This TCR derives from a human donor with alopecia areata. Here the sequenced sample was CD8+ T cells sorted from blood, taken at week 0. The DNA sequence is TGCAGCGTTGTGGGGGACCGACCCTTGAGCGAGCAGTACTTC. Protein translation: CSVVGDRPLSEQYF.